This T cell receptor (beta chain) was captured by sequencing in a study of cytomegalovirus exposure and HLA in healthy donors. Study-wide results and caveats: Confirmation was obtained in vitro that three CMV-associated chains are specific for CMV antigens.

CDR1 and CDR2 (germline): SGHAT, FQNNGV. CDR3 length: 13 amino acids. Deletions cut 3 bases from V and 4 bases from J, with 7 bases between. Sequenced by immunoSEQ multiplex PCR; TCRdb stores in-frame clones only, minus some. The sample holds around 250,000 clones, 85% to 90% seen once. A remark on this clone: What it binds is unknown.

Sequenced material: PBMCs. This TCR was sampled from a woman younger than 35 in good health and CMV-seronegative. The genes are TRBV11-2 and TRBJ1-5; possibly TRBD1 for D (6 bases). The CDR3 DNA is TGTGCCAGCAGCTTGGACAGTAATCAGCCCCAGCATTTT. It codes for CASSLDSNQPQHF.